This entry lists 4 T cell receptor beta chains sequenced from one sample in a study of shared clonotypes between healthy human individuals. CD45RO-negative, CCR7-selected cells formed the naive CD8 fraction, which excluded terminally differentiated effector memory CD45RA+ cells. The repertoire was sequenced with immunoSEQ multiplex PCR; TCRdb's copy has only in-frame clones and lacks some. Of about 2 million clones listed, 85% to 95% were seen once; the top ten hold around 1.1%. The sequencing input was naive CD8+ T cells sorted from blood. Receptors originate from a man younger than 30 in good health.

The chain has TRBV27 and TRBJ2-1, with a possible D match to TRBD2 (6 bases). CDR1 is MNHEY and CDR2 is SMNVEV in the germline V gene (reference sequence). V was shortened by 3 bases and J by 0 bases, with 12 bases between the two germline ends. The CDR3 is made up of 16 amino acids. CDR3 nucleotides: TGTGCCAGCAGTTTGGGGAATAGCGGCTCCTACAATGAGCAGTTCTTC. This translates into CASSLGNSGSYNEQFF.

The V and J genes are TRBV6-5 and TRBJ2-2; D gene unclear. The CDR3 length is 14 residues. V dropped 0 bases and J dropped 6 bases, with 8 bases sitting between them. The germline V gene encodes CDR1 MNHEY and CDR2 SVGAGI. The CDR3, as DNA: TGTGCCAGCAGTTACTCATATGGTCCCGGGGAGCTGTTTTTT. Protein sequence: CASSYSYGPGELFF.

For this clone: The same CDR3 arises from other DNA sequences in this sample as well. The CDR3 region is CASSQGLAGGYEQYF. The CDR3 DNA is TGCGCCAGCAGCCAAGGACTAGCGGGGGGGTACGAGCAGTACTTC. The chain is built from TRBV4-1 and TRBJ2-7; 14 bases are shared with TRBD2. The trim removed 1 base at V and 4 bases at J, leaving 0 bases unmatched. The CDR3 sequence is 15 residues long. CDR1 and CDR2 from the germline V gene are MGHRA and YSYEKL.

The J gene is TRBJ2-7, the V gene TRBV27, with D tentatively TRBD1 (5 bases). V lost 3 bases and J 5 bases, leaving 8 bases between the germline ends. The germline gives CDR1 MNHEY, CDR2 SMNVEV (reference sequence). This CDR3 contains 12 residues. This CDR3 is CASSFPGNEQYF. CDR3 DNA sequence: TGTGCCAGCAGTTTCCCAGGGAACGAGCAGTACTTC.